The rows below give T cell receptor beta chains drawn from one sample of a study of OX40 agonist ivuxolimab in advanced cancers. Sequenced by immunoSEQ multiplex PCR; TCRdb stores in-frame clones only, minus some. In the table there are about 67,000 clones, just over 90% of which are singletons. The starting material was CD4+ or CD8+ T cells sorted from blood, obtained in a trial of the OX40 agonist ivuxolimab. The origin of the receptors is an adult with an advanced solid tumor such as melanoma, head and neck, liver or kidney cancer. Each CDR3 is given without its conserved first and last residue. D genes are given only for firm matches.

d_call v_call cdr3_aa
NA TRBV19 ASSIEGLTDGEKLF
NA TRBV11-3 ASRDSPGRRSYEQY
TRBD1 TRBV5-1 ASSYGQGEGYT
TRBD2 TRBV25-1 ASSEYLAGRGDTQY
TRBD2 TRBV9 ASSVGGRNKYEQY
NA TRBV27 ASSNWGTNTGELF
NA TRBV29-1 SVRWTNEKLF
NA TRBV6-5 ASSYGTHSYEQY
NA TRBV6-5 ASSPRPYEQY
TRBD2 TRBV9 ASSVGGSGVTETQY
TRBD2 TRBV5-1 ASSPGGSSDTQY
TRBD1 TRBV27 ASKAMDRGTEAF
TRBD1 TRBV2 ASRQQGAPNEKLF
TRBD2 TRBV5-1 ASSLGGSSYNEQF
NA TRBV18 ASSPFERSQETQY
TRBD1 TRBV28 ASSSPDRAYNSPLH
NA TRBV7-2 ASTVSRGRDFEQY
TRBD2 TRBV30 AWSVRGGDTQY
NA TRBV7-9 ASSLDGSTTQY
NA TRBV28 ASSLSGQNQPQH